This is a list of T cell receptor beta chains from one sample in a study of cytomegalovirus exposure and HLA in healthy donors. TCRdb keeps only in-frame clones here, not all; method: immunoSEQ multiplex PCR. The table includes 75,000 to 90,000 clones, about 78% detected once. Specimen: PBMCs. The receptors here all came from a man aged 50 to 60 in good health and CMV-seronegative. Both conserved end residues are part of each CDR3. D genes are given only for firm matches. Size tells how often a clone was seen (once, few, many) or the class of an expanded clone, and some rows leave it out.

TRBV5-4,-,few,TRBJ1-3,TGTGCCAGCAGCCCCGGACAGCGAGGAAACACCATATATTTT,CASSPGQRGNTIYF
TRBV9,-,few,TRBJ2-1,TGTGCCAGCAGCGTAGCGGAGTACAATGAGCAGTTCTTC,CASSVAEYNEQFF
TRBV30,TRBD1,-,TRBJ1-2,TGTGCCTGGGGGACAGGGGACGGCTATGGCTACACCTTC,CAWGTGDGYGYTF
TRBV28,TRBD2,-,TRBJ2-3,TGTGCCAGCATTAGCGGGGGGAACACAGATACGCAGTATTTT,CASISGGNTDTQYF
TRBV6-1,-,-,TRBJ2-5,TGTGCCAGCAGGGAAGGAGCAAGAGGGACCCAGTACTTC,CASREGARGTQYF
TRBV7-9,-,few,TRBJ2-5,TGTGCCAGCAGCTTAGTTCAGGGGGGCCCCCAAGAGACCCAGTACTTC,CASSLVQGGPQETQYF
TRBV7-9,-,-,TRBJ1-6,TGTGCCAGCAGCCCGGAACGGACCGCGGGGCTCCACTTT,CASSPERTAGLHF
TRBV6-6,-,few,TRBJ1-4,TGTGCCACCCAGGCCAGCAATGAAAAACTGTTTTTT,CATQASNEKLFF
TRBV6-5,TRBD1,-,TRBJ2-1,TGTGCCAGCAGACCGGGACAGGGTACTCATGAGCAGTTCTTC,CASRPGQGTHEQFF
TRBV28,-,-,TRBJ1-2,TGTGCCAGCAGTTTCGACCTCGGGGGGCGGTCGGGAGACTATGGCTACACCTTC,CASSFDLGGRSGDYGYTF
TRBV7-2,-,-,TRBJ1-5,TGTGCCAGCAGCTTAACCCGAGGGAGAGGGGGTGAGCCCCAGCATTTT,CASSLTRGRGGEPQHF
TRBV5-1,-,few,TRBJ2-3,TGCGCCAGCAGCTCGGACAGACTGCCGGATACGCAGTATTTT,CASSSDRLPDTQYF
TRBV5-1,-,-,TRBJ1-1,TGCGCCAGCAGTTTCCAGGGCATGAACACTGAAGCTTTCTTT,CASSFQGMNTEAFF
TRBV11-1,-,-,TRBJ1-1,TGTGCCAGCAGCCAGGGTAGGGGTAACACTGAAGCTTTCTTT,CASSQGRGNTEAFF
TRBV5-1,TRBD1,many,TRBJ1-6,TGCGCCAGCAGCGACGGACAGGGAGGTAATTCACCCCTCCACTTT,CASSDGQGGNSPLHF
TRBV27,-,-,TRBJ1-2,TGTGCCAGCAGTTCACCCGTCGGGACTAACTATGGCTACACCTTC,CASSSPVGTNYGYTF
TRBV4-2,TRBD2,medium-sized,TRBJ2-3,TGTGCCAGCAGCCAAGATCTTGGGACTACTAGCACAGATACGCAGTATTTT,CASSQDLGTTSTDTQYF
TRBV7-2,TRBD1,-,TRBJ2-7,TGTGCCAGCAGCTTACTGACAGGGACCTCCTACGAGCAGTACTTC,CASSLLTGTSYEQYF
TRBV7-8,-,-,TRBJ1-5,TGTGCCAGCAGCTTAGCGGGGGGGGGTGAAAAGTCACAGCCCCAGCATTTT,CASSLAGGGEKSQPQHF
TRBV18,TRBD1,once,TRBJ1-2,TGTGCCAGCTCACCGGGACAGGACTATGGCTACACCTTC,CASSPGQDYGYTF
TRBV11-3,TRBD2,-,TRBJ2-1,TGTGCCAGCACCTTCCTAGCGGGGGTCTTCAATGAGCAGTTCTTC,CASTFLAGVFNEQFF
TRBV6-6,-,-,TRBJ2-7,TGTGCCAGCAGTTACTCCGCCTACGAGCAGTACTTC,CASSYSAYEQYF
TRBV6-5,-,-,TRBJ2-2,TGTGCCAGCAGTCAGGGATTCGGGGAGCTGTTTTTT,CASSQGFGELFF
TRBV11-2,TRBD1,-,TRBJ1-2,TGTGCCAGCAGACCCGTCCGGAGACAGGGGTATGGCTACACCTTC,CASRPVRRQGYGYTF
TRBV9,TRBD2,once,TRBJ2-3,TGTGCCAGCAGCACCTCCGGCGGGGGGGCGAAAGATACGCAGTATTTT,CASSTSGGGAKDTQYF
TRBV7-9,TRBD2,-,TRBJ2-3,TGTGCCAGAGATAGCGGGAGCACAGATACGCAGTATTTT,CARDSGSTDTQYF
TRBV18,-,-,TRBJ2-2,TGTGCCAGCTCTTCGGCAGCAGGGGTGACCGGGGAGCTGTTTTTT,CASSSAAGVTGELFF
TRBV7-6,TRBD1,few,TRBJ1-6,TGTGCCAGCAGCTTTTACGGGACAGGGGGCCCCAATATAACTTCACCCCTCCACTTT,CASSFYGTGGPNITSPLHF
TRBV18,-,-,TRBJ1-2,TGTGCCAGCTCACCGGGGGGAGTCTATGGCTACACCTTC,CASSPGGVYGYTF
TRBV27,-,-,TRBJ2-5,TGTGCCAGCAGTTTGCAGGGATCTCGAGAGACCCAGTACTTC,CASSLQGSRETQYF
TRBV9,TRBD1,-,TRBJ2-6,TGTGCCAGCAGGGACAGGGGCTCTGGGGCCAACGTCCTGACTTTC,CASRDRGSGANVLTF
TRBV6-1,-,-,TRBJ1-6,TGTGCCAGCAGTGGGGGGCTTAACTTCGATTCACCCCTCCACTTT,CASSGGLNFDSPLHF
TRBV29-1,-,-,TRBJ2-1,TGCAGCGTTGCAGCCTACAATGAGCAGTTCTTC,CSVAAYNEQFF
TRBV7-2,-,-,TRBJ2-1,TGTGCCAGCAGCTTTGCTATTGAGCAGTTCTTC,CASSFAIEQFF
TRBV5-1,TRBD1,once,TRBJ1-6,TGCGCCAGCAGCAAACAGGGGGCCGGTGATTCACCCCTCCACTTT,CASSKQGAGDSPLHF
TRBV7-2,-,-,TRBJ1-4,TGTGCCAGCAGCTTACTGGGAGGGGGGTTTGGGGAAAAACTGTTTTTT,CASSLLGGGFGEKLFF
TRBV4-1,TRBD1,once,TRBJ1-4,TGCGCCAGCAGCCAAGGTAGGGGACAGGGACGAGGGATCGCTAAAGAAAAACTGTTTTTT,CASSQGRGQGRGIAKEKLFF
TRBV5-1,TRBD1,-,TRBJ1-6,TGCGCCAGCAGCTCCGGGACAGCAAGCTCCTATAATTCACCCCTCCACTTT,CASSSGTASSYNSPLHF
TRBV2,TRBD2,-,TRBJ2-5,TGTGCCAGCCAGGGACTAGCGGGGGAGACCCAGTACTTC,CASQGLAGETQYF
TRBV28,-,few,TRBJ2-7,TGTGCCAGCAGTGCCCCCGCGGAGCTCTCCTACGAGCAGTACTTC,CASSAPAELSYEQYF
TRBV19,-,-,TRBJ1-2,TGTGCCAGTAGTATCCCGGGAGGACAGCCTAACTATGGCTACACCTTC,CASSIPGGQPNYGYTF
TRBV19,TRBD1,-,TRBJ1-5,TGTGCCAGTAGTCTGGGACAGGGGGCCACACAGCCCCAGCATTTT,CASSLGQGATQPQHF
TRBV28,TRBD1,-,TRBJ1-2,TGTGCCAGCAGTCCATACAGGGGTCAGCGCTATGGCTACACCTTC,CASSPYRGQRYGYTF
TRBV5-6,TRBD1,-,TRBJ2-7,TGTGCCAGCAGCCGGGACAGTACCTACGAGCAGTACTTC,CASSRDSTYEQYF
TRBV6-1,TRBD1,-,TRBJ1-1,TGTGCCAGCAGTGAAAAGGGGGCTAGGACTGAAGCTTTCTTT,CASSEKGARTEAFF
TRBV4-2,-,-,TRBJ1-2,TGTGCCAGCAGCCAGGGAACAGGGCCTAATAACTATGGCTACACCTTC,CASSQGTGPNNYGYTF